The rows below give T cell receptor beta chains drawn from one sample of a study of shared clonotypes between healthy human individuals. Clones were read by immunoSEQ multiplex PCR, and TCRdb kept only the in-frame ones, dropping some. The sample consists of roughly 700,000 clones, 80% to 95% of them appearing once. The specimen sequenced was memory CD8+ T cells from PBMCs. Receptor source: a man aged 18-30 years in good health. Some clones in this sample may be carry-over from other donors' samples. Both conserved end residues are part of each CDR3. D genes are given only for firm matches. Size is stated for part of the rows, as once, few or many counts, or as a class when the clone is expanded.

-	TRBV5-4	once	12	TRBJ1-1	CASSFGGGEAFF	TGTGCCAGCAGCTTCGGAGGAGGTGAAGCTTTCTTT
-	TRBV28	-	10	TRBJ2-7	CASRGYEQYF	TGTGCCAGCAGGGGGTACGAGCAGTACTTC
-	TRBV4-3	-	15	TRBJ2-2	CASSQARANTGELFF	TGCGCCAGCAGCCAGGCCAGAGCGAACACCGGGGAGCTGTTTTTT
-	TRBV10-3	-	14	TRBJ2-7	CAISDPGASYEQYF	TGTGCCATCAGCGACCCCGGGGCCTCCTACGAGCAGTACTTC
TRBD1	TRBV19	-	14	TRBJ2-5	CASSTGQGGETQYF	TGTGCCAGTAGTACCGGACAGGGTGGGGAGACCCAGTACTTC
-	TRBV27	-	13	TRBJ2-7	CASSGGWAREQYF	TGTGCCAGCAGTGGGGGTTGGGCCCGCGAGCAGTACTTC
TRBD1	TRBV5-8	-	15	TRBJ2-7	CASSSPWTGAYEQYF	TGTGCCAGCAGCTCCCCTTGGACAGGGGCCTACGAGCAGTACTTC
TRBD2	TRBV6-1	-	14	TRBJ2-7	CASSEALGGDEQYF	TGTGCCAGCAGTGAAGCGCTGGGAGGGGACGAGCAGTACTTC
-	TRBV28	-	14	TRBJ2-3	CASSLLGEPDTQYF	TGTGCCAGCAGTTTGCTGGGGGAGCCAGATACGCAGTATTTT
-	TRBV29-1	-	13	TRBJ2-2	CSVEPRNTGELFF	TGCAGCGTTGAACCCAGGAACACCGGGGAGCTGTTTTTT
-	TRBV19	-	14	TRBJ2-3	CASSMSAITDTQYF	TGTGCCAGTAGTATGAGCGCGATCACAGATACGCAGTATTTT
-	TRBV19	-	15	TRBJ2-5	CASSIGPGAGETQYF	TGTGCCAGTAGTATAGGTCCGGGGGCAGGAGAGACCCAGTACTTC
TRBD2	TRBV29-1	-	18	TRBJ2-1	CSVPPGLAGGGSGNEQFF	TGCAGCGTTCCCCCGGGACTAGCGGGAGGGGGGTCGGGAAATGAGCAGTTCTTC
-	TRBV6-5	-	14	TRBJ1-4	CATSSLGRNEKLFF	TGTGCCACCTCCAGTTTGGGGAGGAATGAAAAACTGTTTTTC
-	TRBV28	-	16	TRBJ2-1	CASCHGAGEAYNEQFF	TGTGCCAGCTGCCATGGGGCGGGCGAGGCCTACAATGAGCAGTTCTTC
-	TRBV6-1	-	14	TRBJ2-1	CASSDRDFYNEQFF	TGTGCCAGCAGTGACCGGGACTTCTACAATGAGCAGTTCTTC
-	TRBV7-2	-	13	TRBJ2-7	CASSDGPIYEQYF	TGTGCCAGCAGCGACGGCCCTATCTACGAGCAGTACTTC
-	TRBV13	once	13	TRBJ2-5	CASSLRGTGTQYF	TGTGCCAGCAGCTTAAGGGGCACGGGGACCCAGTACTTC
-	TRBV4-1	-	16	TRBJ2-1	CASSQVPRSSYNEQFF	TGCGCCAGCAGCCAAGTCCCCAGGAGCTCCTACAATGAGCAGTTCTTC
TRBD2	TRBV5-5	-	16	TRBJ2-5	CASSFGSSGRGETQYF	TGTGCCAGCAGCTTCGGCTCTAGCGGGAGAGGTGAGACCCAGTACTTC
-	TRBV25-1	-	15	TRBJ1-3	CASQPPGYSGNTIYF	TGTGCCAGCCAACCACCGGGTTACTCTGGAAACACCATATATTTT
TRBD1	TRBV5-6	-	14	TRBJ1-5	CASSYQGADQPQHF	TGTGCCAGCAGCTACCAGGGGGCTGATCAGCCCCAGCATTTT
-	TRBV11-1	once	16	TRBJ2-5	CASSLALRRLEETQYF	TGTGCCAGCAGCTTAGCGCTCCGGCGATTGGAAGAGACCCAGTACTTC
-	TRBV7-9	-	14	TRBJ2-1	CASSPPSRYNEQFF	TGTGCCAGCAGCCCCCCCTCTAGGTACAATGAGCAGTTCTTC
-	TRBV11-2	-	18	TRBJ1-1	CASSGRPRGEPMNTEAFF	TGTGCCAGCAGCGGCCGGCCCAGGGGTGAGCCGATGAACACTGAAGCTTTCTTT
-	TRBV11-1	-	17	TRBJ2-3	CASSLGNTGLSTDTQYF	TGTGCCAGCAGCTTAGGAAATACGGGACTGAGCACAGATACGCAGTATTTT
TRBD2	TRBV2	-	15	TRBJ2-1	CASTWLAGVSNEQFF	TGTGCCAGCACCTGGCTAGCGGGAGTTAGCAATGAGCAGTTCTTC
-	TRBV9	-	14	TRBJ2-7	CASSVSGETYEQYF	TGTGCCAGCAGCGTTTCAGGGGAAACCTACGAGCAGTACTTC
TRBD1	TRBV25-1	-	15	TRBJ2-7	CASSHRAGGDYEQYF	TGTGCCAGCAGTCACCGGGCAGGGGGCGACTACGAGCAGTACTTC
TRBD2	TRBV29-1	-	17	TRBJ2-3	CSVEGPSGSRPSDTQYF	TGCAGCGTTGAAGGCCCTAGCGGGAGTCGGCCTTCGGATACGCAGTATTTT
-	TRBV19	-	16	TRBJ2-7	CASSAFGGITLYEQYF	TGTGCCAGTAGTGCGTTTGGGGGCATAACACTCTACGAGCAGTACTTC
-	TRBV4-1	few	14	TRBJ2-5	CASSQGGRQETQYF	TGCGCCAGCAGCCAAGGGGGCCGCCAAGAGACCCAGTACTTC
-	TRBV19	-	15	TRBJ2-7	CASSLGQGPSTEQYF	TGTGCCAGTAGTTTAGGGCAGGGGCCATCGACAGAGCAGTACTTC
TRBD2	TRBV7-9	-	14	TRBJ2-5	CASSENSGRETQYF	TGTGCCAGCAGCGAAAATAGCGGGAGGGAGACCCAGTACTTC
-	TRBV25-1	once	14	TRBJ2-3	CASSEWVETDTQYF	TGTGCCAGCAGTGAATGGGTAGAAACAGATACGCAGTATTTT
-	TRBV7-9	-	13	TRBJ2-1	CASTYPGANEQFF	TGTGCCAGCACCTACCCGGGGGCCAATGAGCAGTTCTTC
-	TRBV6-5	-	13	TRBJ2-7	CASSSSTSYEQYF	TGTGCCAGCAGTAGTAGCACCTCCTACGAGCAGTACTTC
TRBD2	TRBV11-2	-	17	TRBJ2-1	CASSLVGAGGPHNEQFF	TGTGCCAGCAGCTTAGTGGGAGCGGGGGGCCCTCACAATGAGCAGTTCTTC
-	TRBV14	-	16	TRBJ1-2	CASSQEFGVGFHGYTF	TGTGCCAGCAGCCAAGAGTTTGGGGTCGGATTTCATGGCTACACCTTC
-	TRBV6-6	-	14	TRBJ2-1	CASSWGERVDEQFF	TGTGCCAGCAGTTGGGGGGAAAGGGTAGATGAGCAGTTCTTC
-	TRBV5-1	-	13	TRBJ1-3	CASSLYSGNTIYF	TGCGCCAGCAGCTTGTACTCTGGAAACACCATATATTTT
-	TRBV7-5	-	12	TRBJ2-7	CASSSGQYEQYF	TGTGCCAGCAGCTCCGGACAGTACGAGCAGTACTTC
-	TRBV19	-	14	TRBJ1-2	CASSIPDWNYGYTF	TGTGCCAGTAGTATCCCGGACTGGAACTATGGCTACACCTTC